This entry concerns a single T cell receptor (beta chain). What it recognizes is unknown. This entry comes from a study of cytomegalovirus exposure and HLA in healthy donors. Study information: From HLA-typed donors, an early data release held about 85 million unique TCRs.

60 Vbeta and 13 Jbeta primers were used in PCR. Some clones are missing from TCRdb's copy, which holds only in-frame ones; the method was immunoSEQ multiplex PCR. Found here are 250,000 to 350,000 clones, roughly 85% of them singletons; the top ten hold approximately 4.3%. The germline CDR1 and CDR2 sequences are SGHTA and FQGNSA. The CDR3 is 16 amino acids. V shed 0 bases and J 5 bases; nucleotides not matched to a gene: 3. Whole-study results and caveats: High sensitivity and specificity were reportedly achieved when the classifier diagnosed cytomegalovirus status. Many donors shared some public TCRs, even though most TCR sequences were rare.

Sequenced: PBMCs. The clonotype was recovered from a man in his forties in good health and CMV-seropositive. The rearrangement joins TRBV7-2 to TRBJ2-2; 10 positions match TRBD2. This chain's CDR3 is CASSLAPSGSTGELFF. CDR3 coding DNA: TGTGCCAGCAGCTTAGCGCCTAGCGGGAGTACCGGGGAGCTGTTTTTT.